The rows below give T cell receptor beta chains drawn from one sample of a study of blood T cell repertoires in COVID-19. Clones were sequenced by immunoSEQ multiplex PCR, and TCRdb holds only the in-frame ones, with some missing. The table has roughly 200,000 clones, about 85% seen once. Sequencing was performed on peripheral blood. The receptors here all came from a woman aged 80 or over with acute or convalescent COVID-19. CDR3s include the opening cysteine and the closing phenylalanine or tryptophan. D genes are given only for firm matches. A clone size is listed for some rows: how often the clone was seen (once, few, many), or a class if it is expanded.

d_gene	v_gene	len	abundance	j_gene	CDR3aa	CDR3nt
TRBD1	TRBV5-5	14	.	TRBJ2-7	CASTPRQGHYEQYF	TGTGCCAGCACCCCCCGACAGGGTCACTACGAGCAGTACTTC
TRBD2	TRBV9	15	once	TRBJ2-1	CASSVGLAGVTEQFF	TGTGCCAGCAGCGTAGGACTAGCGGGAGTCACTGAGCAGTTCTTC
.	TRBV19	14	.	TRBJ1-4	CASSLRQNGEKLFF	TGTGCCAGTAGCCTTCGTCAAAACGGTGAAAAACTGTTTTTT
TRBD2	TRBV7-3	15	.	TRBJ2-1	CASSSSSGSLNEQFF	TGTGCCAGCAGCTCGTCTAGCGGGTCTTTGAATGAGCAGTTCTTC
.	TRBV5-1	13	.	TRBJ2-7	CASSLEGGAEQYF	TGCGCCAGCAGCTTGGAGGGGGGGGCCGAGCAGTACTTC
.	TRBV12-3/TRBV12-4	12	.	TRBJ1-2	CASSLGEYGYTF	TGTGCCAGCAGTTTAGGAGAGTATGGCTACACCTTC
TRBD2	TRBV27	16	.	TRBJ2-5	CASSSRTSGEAETQYF	TGTGCCAGCAGTTCCCGGACTAGCGGGGAGGCAGAGACCCAGTACTTC
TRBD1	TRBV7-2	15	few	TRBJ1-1	CASSPGDRVSREAFF	TGTGCCAGCAGCCCGGGTGACAGGGTCTCTCGGGAAGCTTTCTTT
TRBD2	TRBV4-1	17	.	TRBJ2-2	CASSQEWAGGYTGELFF	TGCGCCAGCAGCCAAGAATGGGCGGGAGGGTATACCGGGGAGCTGTTTTTT
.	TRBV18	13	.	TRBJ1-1	CASSSDRFTEAFF	TGTGCCAGCTCTAGCGACAGGTTCACTGAAGCTTTCTTT
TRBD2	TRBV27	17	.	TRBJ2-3	CASSFRGLAGRTDTQYF	TGTGCCAGCAGTTTTCGGGGACTAGCTGGACGCACAGATACGCAGTATTTT
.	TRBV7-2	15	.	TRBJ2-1	CASSLGPRGNNEQFF	TGTGCCAGCAGCTTAGGGCCCAGGGGCAACAATGAGCAGTTCTTC
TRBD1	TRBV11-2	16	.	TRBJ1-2	CASSFMTGSINYGYTF	TGTGCCAGCAGCTTTATGACAGGGTCTATTAACTATGGCTACACCTTC
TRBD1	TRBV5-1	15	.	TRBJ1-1	CASSAGTALNTEAFF	TGCGCCAGCAGCGCCGGGACAGCGTTAAACACTGAAGCTTTCTTT
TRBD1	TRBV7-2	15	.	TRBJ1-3	CASSIRGTVGNTIYF	TGTGCCAGCAGCATCCGAGGGACAGTTGGAAACACCATATATTTT
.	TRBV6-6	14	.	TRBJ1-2	CASSYSNRWYGYTF	TGTGCCAGCAGTTACTCGAATCGGTGGTATGGCTACACCTTC
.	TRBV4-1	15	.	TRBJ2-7	CASSQDWAAFGEQYF	TGCGCCAGCAGCCAAGATTGGGCAGCCTTTGGTGAGCAGTACTTC
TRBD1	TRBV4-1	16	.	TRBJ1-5	CASSQAGQGSNQPQHF	TGCGCCAGCAGCCAAGCGGGACAGGGAAGCAATCAGCCCCAGCATTTT
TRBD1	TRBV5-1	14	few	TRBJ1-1	CASSFTGGSTEAFF	TGCGCCAGCAGCTTTACAGGGGGGAGCACTGAAGCTTTCTTT
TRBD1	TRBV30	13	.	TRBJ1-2	CAWSQTGGYGYTF	TGTGCCTGGAGCCAAACAGGGGGCTATGGCTACACCTTC
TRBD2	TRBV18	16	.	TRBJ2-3	CASSRYSSGGTDTQYF	TGTGCCAGCTCACGTTACTCTAGCGGGGGCACAGATACGCAGTATTTT
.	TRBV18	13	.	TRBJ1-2	CASSPALNYGYTF	TGTGCCAGCTCACCGGCCTTAAACTATGGCTACACCTTC
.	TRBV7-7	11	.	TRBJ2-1	CASSQGNEQFF	TGTGCCAGCAGCCAGGGCAATGAGCAGTTCTTC
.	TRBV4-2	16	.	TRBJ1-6	CASSQVGGPSNSPLHF	TGTGCCAGCAGCCAAGTCGGGGGACCGAGTAATTCACCCCTCCACTTT
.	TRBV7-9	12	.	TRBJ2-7	CASSSQIYEQYF	TGTGCCAGCAGCTCCCAGATCTACGAGCAGTACTTC
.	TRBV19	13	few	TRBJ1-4	CASHGRGEEKLFF	TGTGCCAGTCACGGGAGGGGGGAAGAAAAACTGTTTTTT
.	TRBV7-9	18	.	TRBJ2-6	CASSLGTGYLTGANVLTF	TGTGCCAGCAGCTTAGGAACAGGCTATCTAACTGGGGCCAACGTCCTGACTTTC
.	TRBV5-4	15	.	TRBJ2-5	CASSLEWGGGETQYF	TGTGCCAGCAGCTTGGAGTGGGGGGGCGGAGAGACCCAGTACTTC
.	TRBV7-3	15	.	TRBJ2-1	CASTPGRGPYNEQFF	TGTGCCAGCACCCCCGGTAGGGGTCCTTACAATGAGCAGTTCTTC
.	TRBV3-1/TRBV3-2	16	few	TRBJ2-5	CASSQDPGGTKETQYF	TGTGCCAGCAGCCAAGATCCAGGGGGGACCAAAGAGACCCAGTACTTC
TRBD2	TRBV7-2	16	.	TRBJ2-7	CASSLRAGLAVDEQYF	TGTGCCAGCAGCTTACGGGCGGGACTAGCGGTCGACGAGCAGTACTTC
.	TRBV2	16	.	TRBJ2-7	CASSEGRLGFGYEQYF	TGTGCCAGCAGTGAAGGCAGGTTGGGCTTTGGCTACGAGCAGTACTTC
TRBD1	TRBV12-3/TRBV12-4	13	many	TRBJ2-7	CASSADRGYEQYF	TGTGCCAGCAGCGCGGACAGGGGCTACGAGCAGTACTTC
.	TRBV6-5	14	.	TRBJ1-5	CASSPPRAGQPQHF	TGTGCCAGCAGTCCCCCCAGGGCAGGACAGCCCCAGCATTTT
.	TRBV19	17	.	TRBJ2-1	CASSLDFSQRTYNEQFF	TGTGCCAGTAGTCTGGACTTTTCCCAGCGGACCTACAATGAGCAGTTCTTC
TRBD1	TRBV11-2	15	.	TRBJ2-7	CASRSRQGGEYEQYF	TGTGCCAGCAGATCCAGACAGGGGGGGGAGTACGAGCAGTACTTC
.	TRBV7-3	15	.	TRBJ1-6	CASSLKSSYNSPLHF	TGTGCCAGCAGCTTAAAGAGCTCCTATAATTCACCCCTCCACTTT
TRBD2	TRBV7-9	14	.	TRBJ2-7	CASSLLAGGLEQYF	TGTGCCAGCAGCTTACTAGCGGGAGGTCTTGAGCAGTACTTC
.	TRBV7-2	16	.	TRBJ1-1	CASSLMSRRRGTEAFF	TGTGCCAGCAGCTTAATGAGCAGGAGGAGGGGCACTGAAGCTTTCTTT
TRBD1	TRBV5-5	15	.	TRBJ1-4	CASSLDGGGGEKLFF	TGTGCCAGCAGCTTGGATGGAGGGGGCGGAGAAAAACTGTTTTTT
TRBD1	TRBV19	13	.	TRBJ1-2	CASSRGQGLGYTF	TGTGCCAGTAGTAGGGGACAGGGTTTGGGCTACACCTTC
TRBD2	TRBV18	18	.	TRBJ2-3	CASSQASSGGSRTDTQYF	TGTGCCAGCTCACAGGCTTCTAGCGGGGGAAGTAGGACAGATACGCAGTATTTT
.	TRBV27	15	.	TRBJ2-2	CATSPGDTNTGELFF	TGTGCCACCTCTCCGGGAGACACGAACACCGGGGAGCTGTTTTTT
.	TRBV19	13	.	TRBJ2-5	CASSMGRAETQYF	TGTGCCAGTAGTATGGGTAGAGCGGAGACCCAGTACTTC
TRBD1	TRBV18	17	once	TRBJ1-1	CASSPRVAGGLNTEAFF	TGTGCCAGCTCACCACGGGTGGCAGGGGGCCTGAACACTGAAGCTTTCTTT